These T cell receptor beta chains were read from a single sample in a study of T cell changes during pregnancy in multiple sclerosis. Only in-frame clones appear in the TCRdb table, and some are missing; sequencing was by immunoSEQ multiplex PCR. This repertoire shows about 64,000 clones, about 92% found once; its top ten account for 5.5% to 8%. The specimen was peripheral blood, collected in the third trimester of pregnancy. All receptors come from a female donor in good health, enrolled as a control in a pregnancy study. Both conserved end residues are part of each CDR3. Fields, in order: V gene, clone size, D gene, J gene, CDR3 protein, CDR3 DNA. The D gene is left open where the match is weak. The size entry is marked missing in some rows and otherwise reads once, few, many or a size class.

v_call: TRBV5-1
clone_size: once
d_call: TRBD1
j_call: TRBJ1-4
cdr3_aa: CASSLRTGYNEKLFF
cdr3_nt: TGCGCCAGCAGCTTGAGGACAGGATATAATGAAAAACTGTTTTTT

v_call: TRBV30
clone_size: .
d_call: TRBD2
j_call: TRBJ2-1
cdr3_aa: CAWGWAGGGYNEQFF
cdr3_nt: TGTGCCTGGGGGTGGGCGGGAGGGGGGTACAATGAGCAGTTCTTC

v_call: TRBV5-1
clone_size: .
d_call: .
j_call: TRBJ2-1
cdr3_aa: CASSFGGFNEQFF
cdr3_nt: TGCGCCAGCAGCTTCGGCGGGTTCAATGAGCAGTTCTTC

v_call: TRBV11-3
clone_size: .
d_call: .
j_call: TRBJ2-1
cdr3_aa: CASSFNFPNNEQFF
cdr3_nt: TGTGCCAGCAGCTTCAACTTTCCGAACAATGAGCAGTTCTTC

v_call: TRBV2
clone_size: few
d_call: TRBD2
j_call: TRBJ2-7
cdr3_aa: CASRERETNYEQYF
cdr3_nt: TGTGCCAGCAGGGAGCGGGAGACAAACTACGAGCAGTACTTC

v_call: TRBV11-3
clone_size: .
d_call: .
j_call: TRBJ2-3
cdr3_aa: CASSPPGGTDTQYF
cdr3_nt: TGTGCCAGCAGTCCCCCCGGGGGCACAGATACGCAGTATTTT

v_call: TRBV18
clone_size: .
d_call: .
j_call: TRBJ2-3
cdr3_aa: CASSPSSDTQYF
cdr3_nt: TGTGCCAGCTCACCTTCGTCAGATACGCAGTATTTT

v_call: TRBV5-4
clone_size: .
d_call: TRBD2
j_call: TRBJ2-1
cdr3_aa: CASSFLGGSGEQFF
cdr3_nt: TGTGCCAGCAGCTTCCTCGGCGGGAGTGGTGAGCAGTTCTTC

v_call: TRBV10-3
clone_size: .
d_call: .
j_call: TRBJ1-5
cdr3_aa: CAISGTLGQPQHF
cdr3_nt: TGTGCCATCAGTGGGACACTGGGGCAGCCCCAGCATTTT

v_call: TRBV10-2
clone_size: .
d_call: .
j_call: TRBJ2-7
cdr3_aa: CASSHSYEQYF
cdr3_nt: TGCGCCAGCAGTCATTCCTACGAGCAGTACTTC

v_call: TRBV5-4
clone_size: .
d_call: .
j_call: TRBJ2-7
cdr3_aa: CASSLGGPGEQYF
cdr3_nt: TGTGCCAGCAGCTTGGGGGGGCCTGGGGAGCAGTACTTC

v_call: TRBV19
clone_size: .
d_call: TRBD2
j_call: TRBJ2-7
cdr3_aa: CSVAAGPGYEQYF
cdr3_nt: TGTAGTGTGGCAGCGGGGCCTGGGTACGAGCAGTACTTC

v_call: TRBV11-3
clone_size: .
d_call: TRBD2
j_call: TRBJ2-1
cdr3_aa: CASSQAGTLVNEQFF
cdr3_nt: TGTGCCAGCAGCCAAGCGGGGACCCTAGTTAATGAGCAGTTCTTC

v_call: TRBV7-2
clone_size: .
d_call: .
j_call: TRBJ1-1
cdr3_aa: CASSFTDRGSEAFF
cdr3_nt: TGTGCCAGCAGCTTTACCGACAGAGGATCTGAAGCTTTCTTT

v_call: TRBV7-9
clone_size: .
d_call: .
j_call: TRBJ1-1
cdr3_aa: CASSPGGDKAEAFF
cdr3_nt: TGTGCCAGCAGCCCGGGGGGGGATAAAGCTGAAGCTTTCTTT

v_call: TRBV15
clone_size: .
d_call: .
j_call: TRBJ2-4
cdr3_aa: CATSRGEWGDSIQYF
cdr3_nt: TGTGCCACCAGCAGAGGGGAATGGGGAGATAGCATTCAGTACTTC

v_call: TRBV27
clone_size: .
d_call: TRBD1
j_call: TRBJ1-1
cdr3_aa: CASRRRTGSTEAFF
cdr3_nt: TGTGCCAGCAGACGTCGGACAGGGAGTACTGAAGCTTTCTTT

v_call: TRBV7-9
clone_size: few
d_call: TRBD1
j_call: TRBJ2-7
cdr3_aa: CASSPGTESYEQYF
cdr3_nt: TGTGCCAGCAGCCCCGGGACAGAATCCTACGAGCAGTACTTC

v_call: TRBV29-1
clone_size: few
d_call: .
j_call: TRBJ1-1
cdr3_aa: CSVTGFRTEAFF
cdr3_nt: TGCAGCGTCACAGGGTTTAGGACTGAAGCTTTCTTT

v_call: TRBV15
clone_size: once
d_call: .
j_call: TRBJ2-1
cdr3_aa: CATSGGLAANEQFF
cdr3_nt: TGTGCCACCAGCGGGGGGCTAGCGGCTAATGAGCAGTTCTTC

v_call: TRBV6-1
clone_size: .
d_call: .
j_call: TRBJ1-1
cdr3_aa: CASATTENTEAFF
cdr3_nt: TGTGCCAGCGCTACGACAGAGAACACTGAAGCTTTCTTT

v_call: TRBV7-2
clone_size: .
d_call: .
j_call: TRBJ1-2
cdr3_aa: CASSLAEGIRNYGYTF
cdr3_nt: TGTGCCAGCAGCTTAGCGGAGGGAATTAGGAACTATGGCTACACCTTC

v_call: TRBV6-1
clone_size: .
d_call: .
j_call: TRBJ1-1
cdr3_aa: CASTYVAGLTEAFF
cdr3_nt: TGTGCCAGCACCTATGTGGCAGGGCTCACTGAAGCTTTCTTT

v_call: TRBV18
clone_size: once
d_call: .
j_call: TRBJ2-1
cdr3_aa: CASSRQTDEQFF
cdr3_nt: TGTGCCAGCTCACGACAGACAGATGAGCAGTTCTTC

v_call: TRBV6-5
clone_size: .
d_call: .
j_call: TRBJ1-3
cdr3_aa: CASSHGLFSGNTIYF
cdr3_nt: TGTGCCAGCAGCCACGGACTGTTCTCTGGAAACACCATATATTTT

v_call: TRBV4-3
clone_size: .
d_call: TRBD1
j_call: TRBJ1-1
cdr3_aa: CASSQGQGGVTEAFF
cdr3_nt: TGCGCCAGCAGCCAAGGACAGGGCGGGGTCACTGAAGCTTTCTTT

v_call: TRBV10-3
clone_size: .
d_call: .
j_call: TRBJ2-7
cdr3_aa: CATRGPRYEQYF
cdr3_nt: TGTGCCACCCGAGGCCCGAGGTACGAGCAGTACTTC